A single sample gave rise to the 3 T cell receptor beta chains below, sequenced in a study of CD8+CD57+ T cells in acquired aplastic anemia. Genomic DNA, serving as template, underwent TCR beta VDJ and CDR3 profiling. From the reads, TCRdb called clonotypes with MiXCR, one entry per CDR3 protein. The table records 200,000 to 250,000 distinct CDR3 sequences, roughly 60% of them present only once. Patients included in sequencing had previously demonstrated CD8+CD57+ cell expansion by flow cytometry. Sequencing input: sorted CD4+, CD8+, or CD8+CD57+ T cells (not recorded which) from PBMCs. All receptors derive from a human donor with aplastic anemia.

This clonotype was found once. The rearrangement uses TRBV9 and TRBJ2-1; D not certain. With 3 bases removed from V and 15 bases from J, the gap between germline ends came to 19 bases. Germline CDR1 is SGDLS and CDR2 is YYNGEE. This CDR3 region has 13 residues. CDR3 bases: TGTGCCAGCAGCGCAGATCATAAGGGTTTCGGGTTCTTC. Its translation: CASSADHKGFGFF.

This chain links TRBV2 with TRBJ2-5; unclear D gene. The germline CDR1 and CDR2 sequences are SNHLY and FYNNEI. This CDR3 is built from 16 residues. The V end was cut by 6 bases, the J end by 0 bases, with 17 bases between. In DNA form, the CDR3 reads TGTGCCAGCAGCCGGATAGGCAGCGAGTACCAAGAGACCCAGTACTTC. Translation: CASSRIGSEYQETQYF.

This clonotype showed up just a few times. The V call is TRBV15, the J call TRBJ2-1; 7 positions match TRBD1. V trimming: 3 bases; J trimming: 3 bases; junction bases outside the gene matches: 11. The CDR3 extends over 17 amino acids. CDR1 and CDR2 from the germline V gene are LNHNV and YYDKDF (reference sequence). The CDR3 DNA reads TGTGCCACCAGCAGCTCCAGGTCGGGACAGTACTACAATGAGCAGTTCTTC. Encoded protein: CATSSSRSGQYYNEQFF.